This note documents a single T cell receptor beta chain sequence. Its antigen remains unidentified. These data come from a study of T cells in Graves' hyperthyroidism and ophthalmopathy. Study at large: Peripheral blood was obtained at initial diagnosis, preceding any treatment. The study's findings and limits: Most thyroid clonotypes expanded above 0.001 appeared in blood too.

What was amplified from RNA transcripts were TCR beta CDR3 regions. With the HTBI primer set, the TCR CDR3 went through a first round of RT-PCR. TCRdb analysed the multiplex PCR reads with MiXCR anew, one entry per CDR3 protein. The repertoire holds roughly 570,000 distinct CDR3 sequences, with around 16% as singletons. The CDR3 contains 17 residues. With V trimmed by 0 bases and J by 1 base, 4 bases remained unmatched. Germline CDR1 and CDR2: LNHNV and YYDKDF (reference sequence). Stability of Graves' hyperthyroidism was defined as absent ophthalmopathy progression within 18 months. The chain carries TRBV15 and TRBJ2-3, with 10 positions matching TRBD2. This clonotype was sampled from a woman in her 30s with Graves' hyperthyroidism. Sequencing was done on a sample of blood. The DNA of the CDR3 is TGTGCCACCAGCAGAGATAAGACTAGCGGGCGCACAGATACGCAGTATTTT. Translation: CATSRDKTSGRTDTQYF. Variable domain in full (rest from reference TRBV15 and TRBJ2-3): DAMVIQNPRYQVTQFGKPVTLSCSQTLNHNVMYWYQQKSSQAPKLLFHYYDKDFNNEADTPDNFQSRRPNTSFCFLDIRSPGLGDTAMYLCATSRDKTSGRTDTQYFGPGTRLTVL.